The next 12 T cell receptor beta chains were all read from a single sample in a study of cytomegalovirus exposure and HLA in healthy donors. This PCR relied on a set of 60 Vbeta primers and 13 Jbeta primers. The method was immunoSEQ multiplex PCR; TCRdb's version includes in-frame clones alone and lacks a portion of them. The sample holds tens of thousands of clones, about 84% seen once. The sequencing sample was made of PBMCs. The receptors were gathered from a girl aged 2-10 years in good health and CMV-seropositive.

In this sample, this clone turned up once. V gene TRBV9 combines with J gene TRBJ2-7; D not resolved. The CDR3 length is 11 residues. V was shortened by 3 bases and J by 8 bases, with 9 bases between the two germline ends. Germline-derived CDR1 and CDR2 are SGDLS and YYNGEE. The CDR3 region has the DNA TGTGCCAGCAGCGCAGAGGAGAAGCAGTACTTC. Its translation is CASSAEEKQYF.

The chain couples TRBV28 to TRBJ2-5; D possibly corresponds to TRBD1 (5 bases). V lost 3 bases, J lost 4 bases, and 12 bases lay in between. This CDR3 has 14 amino acids. The germline V gene has CDR1 MDHEN and CDR2 SYDVKM. In DNA form, the CDR3 reads TGTGCCAGCAGTTTGGGGCCCAACGGAGAGACCCAGTACTTC. Translation gives CASSLGPNGETQYF.

With regard to this clone: The junction shows a germline mismatch at one end, possibly a read error. The rearrangement joins TRBV5-1 to TRBJ2-7; maybe TRBD1 (6 bases). Germline V lookup: CDR1 SGHRS, CDR2 YFSETQ. The CDR3 has 14 amino acids. The CDR3 reads CASSEATGSHEQYF. CDR3 DNA: TGCGCCAGCAGCGAGGCGACAGGCTCCCACGAGCAGTACTTC.

CDR3 amino acids: CASTLGMGAGEQYF. The CDR3 DNA sequence: TGTGCCAGCACCCTAGGTATGGGGGCGGGTGAGCAGTACTTC. The V gene is TRBV5-6, the J gene TRBJ2-7; D possibly corresponds to TRBD1 (6 bases). Germline CDR1 and CDR2: SGHDT and YYEEEE. This CDR3 is 14 amino acids long. Deletions cut 6 bases from V and 7 bases from J, with 20 bases between.

The rearrangement joins TRBV7-2 to TRBJ2-2, with 7 bases lining up with TRBD1. Germline-derived CDR1 and CDR2 are SGHTA and FQGNSA. CDR3 length: 15 amino acids. V gave up 4 bases and J gave up 2 bases; unmatched junction bases: 4. This chain's CDR3 is CASSWGQINTGELFF. The DNA for the CDR3 is TGTGCCAGCAGCTGGGGACAGATAAACACCGGGGAGCTGTTTTTT.

The chain employs TRBV5-1 and TRBJ2-5; a possible D gene is TRBD2 (5 bases). The germline V gene encodes CDR1 SGHRS and CDR2 YFSETQ. V was shortened by 3 bases and J by 1 base, with 7 bases between the two germline ends. This CDR3 is 13 amino acids long. CDR3 sequence (DNA): TGCGCCAGCAGCTGGGGAGCCCAAGAGACCCAGTACTTC. Encoded protein: CASSWGAQETQYF.

The chain joins TRBV29-1 to TRBJ2-3; 8 bases align to TRBD1. Germline CDR1 reads SQVTM; CDR2 reads ANQGSEA. J lost 0 bases, V lost 3 bases, and 5 bases had no gene match. This CDR3 region has 15 residues. CDR3: CSVEWTGFSTDTQYF. CDR3 DNA sequence: TGCAGCGTTGAGTGGACAGGGTTTAGCACAGATACGCAGTATTTT.

The chain combines TRBV4-3 with TRBJ2-3, with a tentative D call TRBD2 (6 bases). V lost 4 bases and J 1 base, leaving 12 bases between the germline ends. The length of the CDR3 is 15 residues. The germline V gene has CDR1 LGHNA and CDR2 YSLEER. The CDR3 loop is CASSPRGGGTDTQYF. The CDR3 DNA is TGCGCCAGCAGCCCTCGGGGCGGGGGCACAGATACGCAGTATTTT.

This rearrangement joins TRBV7-2 to TRBJ1-5; no clear D. Germline assignment: CDR1 SGHTA and CDR2 FQGNSA. Deletions cut 1 base from V and 2 bases from J, with 12 bases between. CDR3 length equals 16 residues. The CDR3 loop is CASSLDGENGNQPQHF. Written as DNA, the CDR3 is TGTGCCAGCAGCTTAGACGGGGAGAACGGCAATCAGCCCCAGCATTTT.

V and J are TRBV5-1 and TRBJ2-7, with D possibly matching TRBD1 (5 bases). V shed 3 bases and J shed 3 bases, with 19 bases lying between them. CDR3 length: 16 amino acids. CDR1 and CDR2 from the germline V gene are SGHRS and YFSETQ. The CDR3 here is CASSSLDSTVFYEQYF. CDR3 coding DNA: TGCGCCAGCAGCTCGCTAGACAGCACCGTTTTCTACGAGCAGTACTTC.

The chain carries TRBV19 and TRBJ1-1; D uncertain. From germline, CDR1 is LNHDA and CDR2 SQIVND (reference sequence). CDR3 length: 15 amino acids. V was shortened by 5 bases and J by 0 bases, with 13 bases between the two germline ends. The CDR3 DNA is TGTGCCAGTAGTGTACCCCGGCGGCTGAACACTGAAGCTTTCTTT. This encodes CASSVPRRLNTEAFF.

V is TRBV5-1 and J is TRBJ2-1, with D perhaps matching TRBD1 (5 bases). Trimming took off 2 bases at V and 3 bases at J, with 9 bases between the two ends. This CDR3 comprises 14 residues. In germline, CDR1 is SGHRS, CDR2 YFSETQ. This CDR3 is CASSFAGYYNEQFF. In nucleotides, the CDR3 is TGCGCCAGCAGCTTCGCAGGGTACTACAATGAGCAGTTCTTC.